One and the same sample provided the 26 T cell receptor beta chains below, sequenced in a study of blood T cell repertoires in COVID-19. Clones were read by immunoSEQ multiplex PCR, and TCRdb kept only the in-frame ones, dropping some. Of approximately 480,000 clones in the sample, around 90% were seen once. The sequenced material came from PBMCs or T cells enriched from blood (not recorded which). The receptor source for this set is a woman younger than 30 who had recovered from COVID-19.

The gene calls are TRBV9 and TRBJ2-7; possibly TRBD2 for D (6 bases). The length of the CDR3 is 14 residues. V lost 3 bases, J lost 0 bases, and 10 bases lay in between. Looked up from germline, CDR1 is SGDLS and CDR2 is YYNGEE. The CDR3 DNA reads as TGTGCCAGCAGCGCTGCGGGGACCTCCTACGAGCAGTACTTC. Translated, it gives CASSAAGTSYEQYF.

The V call is TRBV7-2, the J call TRBJ2-1; perhaps TRBD2 as D (5 bases). CDR3 length equals 14 residues. V dropped 7 bases and J dropped 1 base, with 11 bases sitting between them. The V gene's germline CDR1 is SGHTA and CDR2 FQGNSA. DNA of the CDR3: TGTGCCAGCACCTCAACGGGATCCTACAATGAGCAGTTCTTC. Translation gives CASTSTGSYNEQFF. The variable domain in full, completed from reference TRBV7-2 and TRBJ2-1, reads GAGVSQSPSNKVTEKGKDVELRCDPISGHTALYWYRQSLGQGLEFLIYFQGNSAPDKSGLPSDRFSAERTGGSVSTLTIQRTQQEDSAVYLCASTSTGSYNEQFFGPGTRLTVL.

V and J are TRBV2 and TRBJ1-1; unclear D gene. The CDR3 length is 15 residues. Trimming shortened V by 6 bases and J by 6 bases, and 20 bases separated the two germline ends. Per the germline V gene, CDR1 is SNHLY and CDR2 is FYNNEI. CDR3 sequence: CASSAYSGREAEAFF. The CDR3, as DNA: TGTGCCAGCAGCGCTTATTCCGGGAGGGAGGCTGAAGCTTTCTTT.

In DNA, the CDR3 is TGTGCCAGCAGTTCTGCCAGAGGGGGCCGGAATCAGCCCCAGCATTTT. Amino acid sequence: CASSSARGGRNQPQHF. The gene calls are TRBV28 and TRBJ1-5, with 7 bases that match TRBD1. This CDR3 has 16 residues. CDR1 and CDR2 (germline): MDHEN, SYDVKM. J gave up 4 bases and V 4 bases, and 10 bases lay outside the gene matches.

V and J are TRBV28 and TRBJ2-1; the D gene is possibly TRBD1 (5 bases). The V gene lost 2 bases and the J gene lost 3 bases, with 14 bases spanning the gap. This CDR3 is 16 amino acids long. CDR1 MDHEN and CDR2 SYDVKM come from the germline V gene. As DNA, the CDR3 is TGTGCCAGCAGTTTAAGGGGCAGGGTCATCTACAATGAGCAGTTCTTC. Translation gives CASSLRGRVIYNEQFF.

The chain recombines TRBV19 with TRBJ1-2; the match to TRBD1 covers 7 bases. In germline, CDR1 is LNHDA, CDR2 SQIVND (reference sequence). The J segment lost 1 base and the V segment lost 7 bases, leaving 15 bases of the junction unmatched. The CDR3 extends over 17 amino acids. The DNA for the CDR3 is TGTGCCAGTACCCCCGGGGCAGGGGGATTTATTAACTATGGCTACACCTTC. Its translation: CASTPGAGGFINYGYTF. The variable domain in full, with the rest retrieved from reference TRBV19 and TRBJ1-2, is DGGITQSPKYLFRKEGQNVTLSCEQNLNHDAMYWYRQDPGQGLRLIYYSQIVNDFQKGDIAEGYSVSREKKESFPLTVTSAQKNPTAFYLCASTPGAGGFINYGYTFGSGTRLTVV.

The chain combines TRBV19 with TRBJ1-5, with D hard to call. Trimming stripped 4 bases from V and 3 bases from J, with 7 bases between. This CDR3 comprises 13 residues. Germline loops: CDR1 LNHDA, CDR2 SQIVND (reference sequence). The CDR3, as DNA: TGTGCCAGTAGTAGTATTGTCAATCAGCCCCAGCATTTT. It encodes CASSSIVNQPQHF.

This clone was seen a single time. The V gene is TRBV4-2, the J gene TRBJ2-3; 9 nucleotides line up with TRBD1. The CDR3 totals 16 residues. Per germline, CDR1 LGHNA and CDR2 YNFKEQ. Trimming cost V 0 bases and J 2 bases; bases outside gene matches: 3. CDR3 amino acids: CASSQDQQGATDTQYF. For the CDR3, the DNA is TGTGCCAGCAGCCAAGATCAACAGGGGGCCACAGATACGCAGTATTTT.

This clone was found many times. The chain has TRBV25-1 and TRBJ2-7, with unresolved D. There are 12 residues in the CDR3. V shed 7 bases and J shed 3 bases, with 10 bases lying between them. Per germline, CDR1 MGHDK and CDR2 SYGVNS. DNA for the CDR3: TGTGCCAGCAATCTCGGCGGCTACGAGCAGTACTTC. It codes for CASNLGGYEQYF.

This chain uses TRBV4-1 with TRBJ2-1; 8 positions agree with TRBD2. Germline V lookup: CDR1 MGHRA, CDR2 YSYEKL. V was clipped by 4 bases and J by 4 bases; unmatched bases: 12. The CDR3 is 17 amino acids. CDR3 loop: CASSLDYAGGRYNEQFF. The CDR3 DNA follows: TGCGCCAGCAGCCTGGACTATGCGGGGGGCCGATACAATGAGCAGTTCTTC.

This sequence joins TRBV4-2 and TRBJ2-5; D might be TRBD2 (6 bases). The CDR3 has 14 residues. V lost 3 bases to trimming and J lost 5 bases, with 13 bases between them. Germline loops: CDR1 LGHNA, CDR2 YNFKEQ. The chain's CDR3 is CASSHLLAGETQYF. The DNA for the CDR3 is TGTGCCAGCAGCCACCTACTAGCTGGGGAGACCCAGTACTTC.

J is TRBJ1-5 and V is TRBV19, with a weak D call TRBD1 (6 bases). CDR1 LNHDA and CDR2 SQIVND come from the germline V gene (reference sequence). This CDR3 has 15 amino acids. The V and J ends lost 11 bases and 0 bases respectively, with 17 bases between them. CDR3 residues: CAGGARGVSNQPQHF. CDR3 DNA: TGTGCCGGGGGGGCTAGAGGGGTTAGCAATCAGCCCCAGCATTTT. Together with reference TRBV19 and TRBJ1-5, the CDR3 gives the full variable domain: DGGITQSPKYLFRKEGQNVTLSCEQNLNHDAMYWYRQDPGQGLRLIYYSQIVNDFQKGDIAEGYSVSREKKESFPLTVTSAQKNPTAFYLCAGGARGVSNQPQHFGDGTRLSIL.

The chain couples TRBV5-6 to TRBJ1-5; TRBD1 matches at 11 bases. Per the germline V gene, CDR1 is SGHDT and CDR2 is YYEEEE. The CDR3 has 15 amino acids. Unmatched junction bases numbered 5, after V lost 4 bases and J lost 5 bases. CDR3: CASSRDRGADQPQHF. CDR3 nucleotide sequence: TGTGCCAGCAGCCGGGACAGGGGGGCGGATCAGCCCCAGCATTTT. Full variable domain (remainder filled in from reference TRBV5-6 and TRBJ1-5): DAGVTQSPTHLIKTRGQQVTLRCSPKSGHDTVSWYQQALGQGPQFIFQYYEEEERQRGNFPDRFSGHQFPNYSSELNVNALLLGDSALYLCASSRDRGADQPQHFGDGTRLSIL.

This sequence joins TRBV28 and TRBJ2-5; 7 positions match TRBD1. The CDR3 is 16 residues long. V was pared by 5 bases and J by 0 bases, with 9 bases of the junction left unmatched. Germline V gives CDR1 MDHEN, CDR2 SYDVKM. CDR3 in amino acids: CASSPSTGRYQETQYF. The CDR3 region has the DNA TGTGCCAGCAGTCCTTCGACAGGGCGGTACCAAGAGACCCAGTACTTC.

This clone was detected only a few times. V and J are TRBV7-3 and TRBJ2-3, with TRBD1 matching 8 bases. Per germline, CDR1 SGHTA and CDR2 FQGTGA. The CDR3 has 16 residues. V lost 5 bases to trimming and J lost 5 bases; unmatched junction nucleotides: 12. In DNA form, the CDR3 reads TGTGCCAGCAGCAAAAGGACAGGGTATGAGGGAGATACGCAGTATTTT. Protein: CASSKRTGYEGDTQYF.

V gene TRBV2 combines with J gene TRBJ1-5, with D tentatively TRBD1 (5 bases). From germline, CDR1 is SNHLY and CDR2 FYNNEI. This CDR3 contains 14 residues. The V end lost 5 bases, the J end lost 0 bases, and 8 bases lay between the germline ends. The CDR3 region is CASSLTDSNQPQHF. CDR3 coding DNA: TGTGCCAGCAGTCTGACAGATAGCAATCAGCCCCAGCATTTT.

This sequence joins TRBV6-5 and TRBJ1-5, with TRBD1 as a possible D gene (5 bases). The V end lost 5 bases, the J end lost 0 bases, and 8 bases lay between the germline ends. This CDR3 has 14 residues. CDR1 is MNHEY and CDR2 is SVGAGI in the germline V gene. The CDR3 DNA is TGTGCCAGCAGTCAGACAGCTAGCAATCAGCCCCAGCATTTT. Translation: CASSQTASNQPQHF.

The CDR3 DNA follows: TGTGCCAGTAGTATACAGGGGACCGGAGCTGAAAAACTGTTTTTT. It encodes CASSIQGTGAEKLFF. The gene calls are TRBV19 and TRBJ1-4; D might be TRBD1 (6 bases). Germline CDR1 LNHDA, CDR2 SQIVND (reference sequence). The CDR3 has 15 amino acids. V dropped 2 bases and J dropped 7 bases, with 14 bases sitting between them.

V and J are TRBV28 and TRBJ1-1; D possibly corresponds to TRBD1 (5 bases). The length of the CDR3 is 14 residues. Per the germline V gene, CDR1 is MDHEN and CDR2 is SYDVKM. Trimming cost V 5 bases and J 6 bases, with 16 bases left between them. As DNA, the CDR3 is TGTGCCAGCAGTCCCCGGTCAGGGTTTTCTGAAGCTTTCTTT. It encodes CASSPRSGFSEAFF. The full variable domain, with the rest looked up from reference TRBV28 and TRBJ1-1, is DVKVTQSSRYLVKRTGEKVFLECVQDMDHENMFWYRQDPGLGLRLIYFSYDVKMKEKGDIPEGYSVSREKKERFSLILESASTNQTSMYLCASSPRSGFSEAFFGQGTRLTVV.

The chain couples TRBV5-1 to TRBJ1-3; D ambiguous. The V end lost 4 bases, the J end lost 0 bases, and 8 bases lay between the germline ends. This CDR3 region has 14 residues. Germline V CDR1 and CDR2: SGHRS, YFSETQ. The CDR3 region is CASSGASSGNTIYF. In nucleotides, the CDR3 is TGCGCCAGCAGCGGAGCTAGCTCTGGAAACACCATATATTTT.

This chain links TRBV6-5 with TRBJ1-4, with a weak D call TRBD1 (6 bases). The CDR3 sequence is 15 residues long. Germline values: CDR1 MNHEY, CDR2 SVGAGI. The V and J ends lost 2 bases and 7 bases respectively, with 14 bases between them. CDR3 protein: CASSYGGREGEKLFF. The CDR3, as DNA: TGTGCCAGCAGTTACGGGGGCCGAGAGGGTGAAAAACTGTTTTTT.

This rearrangement joins TRBV19 to TRBJ1-1; no definite D call. V was trimmed by 7 bases and J by 3 bases, leaving 12 bases between them. This CDR3 contains 13 residues. Germline CDR1 and CDR2: LNHDA and SQIVND (reference sequence). CDR3 sequence reads: CASKFRVDTEAFF. The DNA for the CDR3 is TGTGCCAGTAAGTTTCGGGTGGACACTGAAGCTTTCTTT.

The chain carries TRBV29-1 and TRBJ2-1, with 8 bases lining up with TRBD1. CDR3 length equals 14 residues. The J segment lost 5 bases and the V segment lost 3 bases, leaving 6 bases of the junction unmatched. Germline-derived CDR1 and CDR2 are SQVTM and ANQGSEA. CDR3 region: CSVEGTGTHNEQFF. The CDR3 nucleotides are TGCAGCGTTGAGGGGACAGGAACCCACAATGAGCAGTTCTTC.

The chain is built from TRBV25-1 and TRBJ2-2; the D is unclear. From germline, CDR1 is MGHDK and CDR2 SYGVNS. This CDR3 contains 14 residues. Trimming cost V 1 base and J 4 bases, with 7 bases left between them. The CDR3 is CASSESDSTGELFF. In DNA, the CDR3 is TGTGCCAGCAGTGAATCAGATTCCACCGGGGAGCTGTTTTTT.

The CDR3 sequence is CAWSQAGLGNIQYF. For the CDR3, the DNA is TGTGCCTGGAGCCAAGCGGGGTTGGGAAACATTCAGTACTTC. The J gene is TRBJ2-4, the V gene TRBV30, with 7 nucleotides matching TRBD2. The CDR3 is 14 residues long. V shed 3 bases and J 6 bases; nucleotides not matched to a gene: 8. Germline assignment: CDR1 GTSNPN and CDR2 SVGIG (reference sequence).

The V and J genes are TRBV5-1 and TRBJ2-3; D is perhaps TRBD1 (6 bases). Germline loops: CDR1 SGHRS, CDR2 YFSETQ. Trimming removed 4 bases at V and 4 bases at J, with 16 bases between. This CDR3 region has 15 residues. The CDR3 loop reads CASSTAGGDADTQYF. The CDR3 nucleotides read TGCGCCAGCAGCACGGCTGGGGGCGACGCAGATACGCAGTATTTT.